The T cell receptor (beta chain) under discussion was sequenced for a study of blood T cell repertoires in COVID-19. Study details: The analysed material was cDNA or gDNA that came from T cells, B-cell-depleted T cells, or PBMCs.

This CDR3 is built from 15 residues. The germline V gene encodes CDR1 SGHVS and CDR2 FQNEAQ. The V end lost 1 base, the J end lost 5 bases, and 12 bases lay between the germline ends. Participant ages covered roughly 18 to 89 years across about two dozen US areas. Under the authors' procedure: How many nucleated cells were present was estimated from reference gene primer amplification. TCRdb keeps only in-frame clones here, not all; method: immunoSEQ multiplex PCR. V and J calls plus clone size are reproduced from that table; the DNA served to infer D and trimming. The sample lists 150,000 to 200,000 clones, roughly nine tenths seen once, with 1% to 1.5% in the top ten.

Source material: PBMCs or T cells enriched from blood (not recorded which). The V call is TRBV7-8, the J call TRBJ1-5; D ambiguous. This clonotype was sampled from a human donor with acute COVID-19. The donor label of this sample is uncertain. Here the CDR3 DNA reads TGTGCCAGCAGCTTAGATGAGTCTTCGTATCAGCCCCAGCATTTT. It is translated as CASSLDESSYQPQHF.